This T cell receptor beta chain was recovered during a study of blood T cell repertoires in COVID-19. Whole-study context: T cells, B-cell-depleted T cells, or PBMCs supplied cDNA or gDNA.

This table comes from immunoSEQ multiplex PCR, and its TCRdb copy is limited to in-frame clones, with some not included. The sample contains 130,000 or so clones, about nine tenths of which appear only once. The CDR3 runs to 11 residues. Germline V gives CDR1 SGHRS, CDR2 YFSETQ. V lost 2 bases to trimming and J lost 11 bases; unmatched junction nucleotides: 3. The rearrangement links TRBV5-1 to TRBJ2-5; 7 bases fit TRBD1. This TCR derives from a woman aged 65 to 85 with COVID-19, enrolled during active disease. The sequenced sample was peripheral blood. The CDR3 protein is CASSFRDSQYF. CDR3 DNA: TGCGCCAGCAGCTTTAGGGACAGTCAGTACTTC.